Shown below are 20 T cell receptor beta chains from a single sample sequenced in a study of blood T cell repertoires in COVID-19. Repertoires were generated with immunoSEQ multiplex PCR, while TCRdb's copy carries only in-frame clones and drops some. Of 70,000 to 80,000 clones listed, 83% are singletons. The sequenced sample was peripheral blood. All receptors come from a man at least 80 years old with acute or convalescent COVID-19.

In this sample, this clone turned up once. The CDR3 sequence: CASSKGLAGGSSYEQYF. Here the CDR3 DNA reads TGTGCCAGCAGCAAGGGACTAGCGGGGGGGAGTTCCTACGAGCAGTACTTC. This chain joins TRBV7-9 and TRBJ2-7; 16 nucleotides align to TRBD2. Unmatched junction bases numbered 5, after V lost 5 bases and J lost 1 base. The CDR3 is 17 residues long. Germline assignment: CDR1 SEHNR and CDR2 FQNEAQ (reference sequence).

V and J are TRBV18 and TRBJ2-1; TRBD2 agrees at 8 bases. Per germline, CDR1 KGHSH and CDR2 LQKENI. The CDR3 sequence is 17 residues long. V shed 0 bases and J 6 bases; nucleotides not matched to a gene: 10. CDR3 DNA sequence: TGTGCCAGCTCACCACCTCGTCCAGCGGGGGCCGTCAATGAGCAGTTCTTC. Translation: CASSPPRPAGAVNEQFF. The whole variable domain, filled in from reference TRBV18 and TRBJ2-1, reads NAGVMQNPRHLVRRRGQEARLRCSPMKGHSHVYWYRQLPEEGLKFMVYLQKENIIDESGMPKERFSAEFPKEGPSILRIQQVVRGDSAAYFCASSPPRPAGAVNEQFFGPGTRLTVL.

DNA for the CDR3: TGTGCCAGCAGCCCAACAGGGACCTACGAGCAGTACTTC. It codes for CASSPTGTYEQYF. The rearrangement uses TRBV5-5 and TRBJ2-7, with D maybe TRBD1 (6 bases). V was cut by 4 bases and J by 2 bases, with 10 bases left in between. Per the germline V gene, CDR1 is SGHKS and CDR2 is YYEKEE (reference sequence). This CDR3 spans 13 amino acids.

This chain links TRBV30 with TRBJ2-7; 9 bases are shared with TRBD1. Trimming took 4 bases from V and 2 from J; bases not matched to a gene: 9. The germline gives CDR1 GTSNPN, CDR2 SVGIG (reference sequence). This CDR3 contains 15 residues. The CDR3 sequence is CAWTKGTGLTYEQYF. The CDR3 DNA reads TGTGCCTGGACCAAAGGGACAGGGTTGACCTACGAGCAGTACTTC.

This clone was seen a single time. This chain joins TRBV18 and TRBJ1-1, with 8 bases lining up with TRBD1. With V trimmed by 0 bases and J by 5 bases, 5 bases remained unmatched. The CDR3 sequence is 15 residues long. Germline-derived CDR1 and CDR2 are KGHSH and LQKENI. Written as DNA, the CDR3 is TGTGCCAGCTCACCACCCGGACAGGGTGGGACTGAAGCTTTCTTT. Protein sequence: CASSPPGQGGTEAFF.

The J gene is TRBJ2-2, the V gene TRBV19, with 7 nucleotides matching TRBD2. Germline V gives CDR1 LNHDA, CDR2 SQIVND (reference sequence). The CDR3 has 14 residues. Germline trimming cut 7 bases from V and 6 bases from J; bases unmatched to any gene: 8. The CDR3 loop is CASMGGVRAGELFF. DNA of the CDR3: TGTGCCAGTATGGGGGGGGTTCGGGCCGGGGAGCTGTTTTTT.

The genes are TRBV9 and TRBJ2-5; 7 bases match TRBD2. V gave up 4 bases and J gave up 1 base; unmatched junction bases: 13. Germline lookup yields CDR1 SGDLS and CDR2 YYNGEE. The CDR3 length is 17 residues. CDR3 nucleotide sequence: TGTGCCAGCAGCTCGGGGGTGCTAGCGGTAGCCCAAGAGACCCAGTACTTC. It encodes CASSSGVLAVAQETQYF.

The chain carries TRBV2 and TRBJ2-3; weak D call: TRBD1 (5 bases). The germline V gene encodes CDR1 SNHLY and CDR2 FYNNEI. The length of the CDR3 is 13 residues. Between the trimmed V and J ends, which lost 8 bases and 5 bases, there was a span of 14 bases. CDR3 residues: CASHRQDRDTQYF. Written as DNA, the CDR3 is TGTGCCAGCCACAGACAAGACAGAGATACGCAGTATTTT.

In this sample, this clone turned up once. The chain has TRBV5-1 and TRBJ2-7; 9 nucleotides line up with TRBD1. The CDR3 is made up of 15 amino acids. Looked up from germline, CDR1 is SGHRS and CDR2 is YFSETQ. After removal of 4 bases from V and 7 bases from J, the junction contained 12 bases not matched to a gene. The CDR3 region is CASSHTDRGAGEQYF. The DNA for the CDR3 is TGCGCCAGCAGCCACACAGACAGGGGGGCGGGAGAGCAGTACTTC.

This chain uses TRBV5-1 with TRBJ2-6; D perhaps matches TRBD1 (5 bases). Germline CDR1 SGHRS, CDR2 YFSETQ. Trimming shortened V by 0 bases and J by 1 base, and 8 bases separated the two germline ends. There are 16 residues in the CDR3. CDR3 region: CASSLGGLSGANVLTF. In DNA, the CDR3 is TGCGCCAGCAGCTTGGGGGGCCTTTCTGGGGCCAACGTCCTGACTTTC.

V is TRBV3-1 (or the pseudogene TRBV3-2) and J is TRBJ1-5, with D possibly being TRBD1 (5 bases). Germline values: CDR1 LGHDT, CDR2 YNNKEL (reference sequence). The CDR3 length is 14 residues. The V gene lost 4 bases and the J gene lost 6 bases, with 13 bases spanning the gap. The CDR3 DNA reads TGTGCCAGCAGCCCCCGTCGGGGGGGTCAGCCCCAGCATTTT. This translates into CASSPRRGGQPQHF.

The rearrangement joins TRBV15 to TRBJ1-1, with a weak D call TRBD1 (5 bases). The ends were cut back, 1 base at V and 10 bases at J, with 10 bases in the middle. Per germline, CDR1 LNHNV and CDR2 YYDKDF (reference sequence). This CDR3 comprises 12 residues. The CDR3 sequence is CATSRGPRGAFF. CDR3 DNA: TGTGCCACCAGCAGAGGGCCTAGGGGAGCTTTCTTT.

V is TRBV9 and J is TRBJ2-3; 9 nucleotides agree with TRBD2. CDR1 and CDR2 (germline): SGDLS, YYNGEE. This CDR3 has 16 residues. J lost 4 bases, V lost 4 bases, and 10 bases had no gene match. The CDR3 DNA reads TGTGCCAGCAGCCCCCTTAGCGGGAGTCTTGCAGATACGCAGTATTTT. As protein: CASSPLSGSLADTQYF.

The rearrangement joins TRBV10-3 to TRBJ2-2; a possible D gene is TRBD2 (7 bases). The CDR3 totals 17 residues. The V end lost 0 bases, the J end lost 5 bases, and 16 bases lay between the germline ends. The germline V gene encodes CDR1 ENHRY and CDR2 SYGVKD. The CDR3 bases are TGTGCCATCAGTGAGTCGATGGGGGGGCGACGGACCGGGGAGCTGTTTTTT. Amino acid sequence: CAISESMGGRRTGELFF.

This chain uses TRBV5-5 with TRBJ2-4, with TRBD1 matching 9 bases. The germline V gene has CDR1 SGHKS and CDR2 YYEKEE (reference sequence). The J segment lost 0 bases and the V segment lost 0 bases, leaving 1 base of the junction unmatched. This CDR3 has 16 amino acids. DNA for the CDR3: TGTGCCAGCAGCTTGGTGACAGGGGGAGCCAAAAACATTCAGTACTTC. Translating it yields CASSLVTGGAKNIQYF.

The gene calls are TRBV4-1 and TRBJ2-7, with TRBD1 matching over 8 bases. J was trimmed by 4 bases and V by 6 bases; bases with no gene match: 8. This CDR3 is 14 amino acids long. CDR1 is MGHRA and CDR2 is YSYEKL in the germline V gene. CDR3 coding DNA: TGCGCCAGCAGTTCCGACAGGGGACAGTACGAGCAGTACTTC. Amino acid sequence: CASSSDRGQYEQYF.

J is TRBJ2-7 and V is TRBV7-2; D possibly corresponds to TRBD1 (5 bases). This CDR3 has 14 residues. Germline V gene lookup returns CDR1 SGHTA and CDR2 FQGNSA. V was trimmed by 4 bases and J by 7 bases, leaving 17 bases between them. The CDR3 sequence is CASSSRQSLGEQYF. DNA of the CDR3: TGTGCCAGCAGCTCAAGACAGTCACTGGGTGAGCAGTACTTC.

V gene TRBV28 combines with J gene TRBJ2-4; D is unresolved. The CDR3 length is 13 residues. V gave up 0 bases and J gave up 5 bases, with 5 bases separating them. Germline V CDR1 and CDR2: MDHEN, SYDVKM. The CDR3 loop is CASSLWAQNIQYF. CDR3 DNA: TGTGCCAGCAGTTTATGGGCCCAAAACATTCAGTACTTC. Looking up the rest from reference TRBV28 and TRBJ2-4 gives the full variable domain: DVKVTQSSRYLVKRTGEKVFLECVQDMDHENMFWYRQDPGLGLRLIYFSYDVKMKEKGDIPEGYSVSREKKERFSLILESASTNQTSMYLCASSLWAQNIQYFGAGTRLSVL.

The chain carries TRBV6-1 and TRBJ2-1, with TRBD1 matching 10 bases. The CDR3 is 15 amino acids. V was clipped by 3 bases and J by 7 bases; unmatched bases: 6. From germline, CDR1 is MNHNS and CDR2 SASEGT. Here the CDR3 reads CASSDRDRGSNEQFF. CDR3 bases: TGTGCCAGCAGTGACCGGGACAGGGGTTCAAATGAGCAGTTCTTC.

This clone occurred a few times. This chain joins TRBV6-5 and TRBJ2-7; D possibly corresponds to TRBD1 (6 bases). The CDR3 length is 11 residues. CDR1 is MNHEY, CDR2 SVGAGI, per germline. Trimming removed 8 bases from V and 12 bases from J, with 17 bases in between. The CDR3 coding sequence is TGTGCCAGCCATCAGGGTGGCAGGGGGTACTTC. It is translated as CASHQGGRGYF.